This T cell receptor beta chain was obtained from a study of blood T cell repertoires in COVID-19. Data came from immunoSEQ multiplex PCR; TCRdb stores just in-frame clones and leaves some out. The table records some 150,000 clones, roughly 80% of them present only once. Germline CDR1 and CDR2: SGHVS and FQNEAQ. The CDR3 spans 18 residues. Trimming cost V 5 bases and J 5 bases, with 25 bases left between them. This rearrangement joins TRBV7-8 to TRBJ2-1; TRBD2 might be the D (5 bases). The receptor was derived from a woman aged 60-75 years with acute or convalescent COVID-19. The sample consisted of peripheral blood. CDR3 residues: CASSPSSVLASPNNEQFF. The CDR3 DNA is TGTGCCAGCAGCCCTTCTAGTGTATTGGCTAGCCCTAACAATGAGCAGTTCTTC. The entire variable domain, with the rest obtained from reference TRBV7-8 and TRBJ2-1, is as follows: GAGVSQSPRYKVAKRGQDVALRCDPISGHVSLFWYQQALGQGPEFLTYFQNEAQLDKSGLPSDRFFAERPEGSVSTLKIQRTQQEDSAVYLCASSPSSVLASPNNEQFFGPGTRLTVL.